A selection of T cell receptor beta chains follows, all from one sample in a study of a mutant IDH1 vaccine in newly diagnosed glioma. TCRdb's copy holds only in-frame clones and misses some; the assay was immunoSEQ multiplex PCR. The sample lists over 80,000 clones; 75% to 85% were seen once. Their antigens remain unidentified. Sample: PBMCs, taken from a glioma patient whose treatment included an IDH1 peptide vaccine. The receptors stem from a man between 40 and 49 years old with glioma. CDR3s include the opening cysteine and the closing phenylalanine or tryptophan. The order of the fields is clone size, D gene, V gene, J gene, CDR3 DNA, CDR3 protein. The D gene is left open where the match is weak. The size of a clone is reported for some rows only, either as once, few or many, or as a class for expanded clones.

>few|.|TRBV5-4|TRBJ1-5
TGTGCCAGCAGCGTAGGAGGCGGTGGCAATCAGCCCCAGCATTTT
CASSVGGGGNQPQHF
>.|.|TRBV4-2|TRBJ2-1
TGTGCCAGCAGCCTACTAGCTGATGAGCAGTTCTTC
CASSLLADEQFF
>.|.|TRBV5-1|TRBJ1-1
TGCGCCAGCAGGCTTTCGAACACTGAAGCTTTCTTT
CASRLSNTEAFF
>.|.|TRBV19|TRBJ2-1
TGTGCCAGTAGTATGGGGGCAGCGGGACATGAGCAGTTCTTC
CASSMGAAGHEQFF
>.|TRBD2|TRBV7-8|TRBJ2-7
TGTGCCAGCAGCTTGGGACTAGCGGTATTCTACGAGCAGTACTTC
CASSLGLAVFYEQYF
>.|TRBD2|TRBV7-8|TRBJ2-7
TGTGCCAGCAGCCCCGGACTAGCGGGGGCCAACTACGAGCAGTACTTC
CASSPGLAGANYEQYF
>.|.|TRBV29-1|TRBJ2-3
TGCAGCGTTGAGGTTTTCGGTACGCAGTATTTT
CSVEVFGTQYF
>.|.|TRBV11-2|TRBJ2-7
TGTGCCAGCAGCTTAGATATAGCGGTCTCCTACGAGCAGTACTTC
CASSLDIAVSYEQYF
>.|TRBD2|TRBV7-9|TRBJ2-1
TGTGCCAGCAGCGCCTCGACTAGCGCTCTTTACAATGAGCAGTTCTTC
CASSASTSALYNEQFF
>.|.|TRBV19|TRBJ2-2
TGTGCCAGTAGTATAGAGGGGCTTTCGAGCACCGGGGAGCTGTTTTTT
CASSIEGLSSTGELFF
>few|.|TRBV6-5|TRBJ1-5
TGTGCCAGCAGTTACTCTGGGCCGGGCAATCAGCCCCAGCATTTT
CASSYSGPGNQPQHF
>.|TRBD2|TRBV5-1|TRBJ2-2
TGCGCCAGCAGCTCGGGACTAGCGGGAGGGCACACCGGGGAGCTGTTTTTT
CASSSGLAGGHTGELFF
>.|TRBD1|TRBV7-2|TRBJ1-2
TGTGCCAGCAGCTTGACCGGGACAGGGGGGTATGGCTACACCTTC
CASSLTGTGGYGYTF
>once|.|TRBV7-2|TRBJ2-7
TGTGCCAGCAGCTTAGCGCGGGGCAGGGGCGAGCAGTACTTC
CASSLARGRGEQYF
>.|.|TRBV19|TRBJ2-2
TGTGCCAGTAGTACGGACACAAACACCGGGGAGCTGTTTTTT
CASSTDTNTGELFF
>.|TRBD2|TRBV30|TRBJ2-1
TGTGCCTGGAGCCATACTAGCGGGGGAACGAATGAGCAGTTCTTC
CAWSHTSGGTNEQFF
>.|.|TRBV19|TRBJ1-2
TGTGCCAGTAGGCACTATGGCTACACCTTC
CASRHYGYTF
>.|.|TRBV4-3|TRBJ1-5
TGCGCCAGCAGCCTCGGGCGGTTTCAGCCCCAGCATTTT
CASSLGRFQPQHF
>.|.|TRBV10-3|TRBJ1-4
TGTGCCATCAGTGAGGGGGGGTTAAATGAAAAACTGTTTTTT
CAISEGGLNEKLFF
>.|.|TRBV10-3|TRBJ1-4
TGTGCCGCTCAGGACGGCGCAACTAATGAAAAACTGTTTTTT
CAAQDGATNEKLFF